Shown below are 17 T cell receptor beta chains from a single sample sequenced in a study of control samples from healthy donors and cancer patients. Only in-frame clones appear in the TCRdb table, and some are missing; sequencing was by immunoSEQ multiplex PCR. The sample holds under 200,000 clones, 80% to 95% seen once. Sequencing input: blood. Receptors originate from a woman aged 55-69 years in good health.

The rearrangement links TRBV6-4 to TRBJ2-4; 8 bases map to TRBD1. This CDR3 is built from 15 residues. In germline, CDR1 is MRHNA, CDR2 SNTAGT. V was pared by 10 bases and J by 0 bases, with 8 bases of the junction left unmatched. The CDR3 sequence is CANPQGALAKNIQYF. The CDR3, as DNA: TGTGCCAACCCTCAGGGGGCCCTAGCCAAAAACATTCAGTACTTC.

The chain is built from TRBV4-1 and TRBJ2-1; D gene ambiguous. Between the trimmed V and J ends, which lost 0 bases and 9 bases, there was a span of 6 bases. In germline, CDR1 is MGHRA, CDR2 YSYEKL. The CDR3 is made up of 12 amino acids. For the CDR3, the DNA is TGCGCCAGCAGCCAAGATCTGGGTGAGCAGTTCTTC. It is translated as CASSQDLGEQFF.

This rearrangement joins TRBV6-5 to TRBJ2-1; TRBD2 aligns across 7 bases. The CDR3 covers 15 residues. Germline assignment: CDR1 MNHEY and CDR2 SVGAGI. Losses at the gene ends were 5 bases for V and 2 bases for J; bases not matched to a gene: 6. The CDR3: CASSIGGGAYNEQFF. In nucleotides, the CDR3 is TGTGCCAGCAGTATCGGTGGGGGGGCCTACAATGAGCAGTTCTTC.

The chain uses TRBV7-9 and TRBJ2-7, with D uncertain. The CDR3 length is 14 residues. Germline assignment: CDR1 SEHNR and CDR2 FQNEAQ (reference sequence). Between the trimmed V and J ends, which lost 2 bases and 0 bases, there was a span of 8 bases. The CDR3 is CASSLMDDSYEQYF. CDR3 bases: TGTGCCAGCAGCTTAATGGACGACTCCTACGAGCAGTACTTC.

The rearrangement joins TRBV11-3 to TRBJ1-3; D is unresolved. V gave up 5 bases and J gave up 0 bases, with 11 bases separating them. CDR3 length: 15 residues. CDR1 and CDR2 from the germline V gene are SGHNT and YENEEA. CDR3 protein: CASSKASNSGNTIYF. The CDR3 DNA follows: TGTGCCAGCAGCAAAGCATCTAACTCTGGAAACACCATATATTTT.

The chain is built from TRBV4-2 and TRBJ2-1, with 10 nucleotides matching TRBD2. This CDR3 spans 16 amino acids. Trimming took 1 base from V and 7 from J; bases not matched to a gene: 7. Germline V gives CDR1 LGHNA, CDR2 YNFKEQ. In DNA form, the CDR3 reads TGTGCCAGCAGCCAAGTATCAGCGGGGGGGCCGAATGAGCAGTTCTTC. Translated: CASSQVSAGGPNEQFF.

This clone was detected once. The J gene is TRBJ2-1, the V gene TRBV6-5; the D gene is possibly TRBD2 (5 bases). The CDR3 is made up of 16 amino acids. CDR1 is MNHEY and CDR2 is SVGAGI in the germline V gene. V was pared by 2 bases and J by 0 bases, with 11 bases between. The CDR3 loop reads CASSYQRRSSYNEQFF. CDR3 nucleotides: TGTGCCAGCAGTTACCAGCGGAGGAGCTCCTACAATGAGCAGTTCTTC.

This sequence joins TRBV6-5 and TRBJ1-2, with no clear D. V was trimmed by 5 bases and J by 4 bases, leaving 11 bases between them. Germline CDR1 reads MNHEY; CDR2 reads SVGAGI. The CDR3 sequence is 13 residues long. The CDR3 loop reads CASSLEPGYGYTF. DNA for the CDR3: TGTGCCAGCAGTCTAGAGCCGGGCTATGGCTACACCTTC.

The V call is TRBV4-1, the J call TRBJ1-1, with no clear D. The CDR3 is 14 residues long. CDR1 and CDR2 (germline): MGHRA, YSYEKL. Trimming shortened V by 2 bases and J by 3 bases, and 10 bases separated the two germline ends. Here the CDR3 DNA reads TGCGCCAGCAGCCAACTATTAGACGACACTGAAGCTTTCTTT. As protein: CASSQLLDDTEAFF.

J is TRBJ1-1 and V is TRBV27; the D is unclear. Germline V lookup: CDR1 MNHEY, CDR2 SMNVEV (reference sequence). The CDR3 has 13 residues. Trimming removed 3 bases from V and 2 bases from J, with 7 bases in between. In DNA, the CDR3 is TGTGCCAGCAGTTTTAACAAAAACACTGAAGCTTTCTTT. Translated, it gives CASSFNKNTEAFF.

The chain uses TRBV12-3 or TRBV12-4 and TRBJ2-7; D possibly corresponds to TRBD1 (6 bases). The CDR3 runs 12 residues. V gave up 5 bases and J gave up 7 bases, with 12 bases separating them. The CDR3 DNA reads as TGTGCCAGCAGTCCCACAGGGCGGGAGCAGTACTTC. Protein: CASSPTGREQYF.

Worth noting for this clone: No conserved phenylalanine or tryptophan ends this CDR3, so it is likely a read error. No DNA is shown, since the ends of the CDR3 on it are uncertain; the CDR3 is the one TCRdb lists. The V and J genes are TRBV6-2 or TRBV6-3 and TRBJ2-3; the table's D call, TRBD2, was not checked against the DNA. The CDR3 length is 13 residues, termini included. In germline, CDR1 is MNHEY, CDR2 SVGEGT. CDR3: CASSYTPQRGPLI.

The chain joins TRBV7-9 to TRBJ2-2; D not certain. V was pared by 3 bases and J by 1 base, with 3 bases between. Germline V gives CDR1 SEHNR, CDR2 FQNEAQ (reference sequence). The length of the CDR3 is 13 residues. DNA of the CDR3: TGTGCCAGCAGCTTTTGGAACACCGGGGAGCTGTTTTTT. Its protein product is CASSFWNTGELFF.

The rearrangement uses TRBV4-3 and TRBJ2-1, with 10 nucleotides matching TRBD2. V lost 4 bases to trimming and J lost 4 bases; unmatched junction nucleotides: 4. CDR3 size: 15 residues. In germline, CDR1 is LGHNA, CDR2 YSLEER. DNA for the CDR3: TGCGCCAGCAGCCCCCCGGGACTAGCGTACAATGAGCAGTTCTTC. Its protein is CASSPPGLAYNEQFF.

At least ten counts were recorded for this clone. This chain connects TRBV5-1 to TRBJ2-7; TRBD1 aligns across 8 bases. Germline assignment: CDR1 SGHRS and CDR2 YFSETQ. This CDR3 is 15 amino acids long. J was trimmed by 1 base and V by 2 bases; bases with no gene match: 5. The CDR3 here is CASSFRDRPSYEQYF. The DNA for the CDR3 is TGCGCCAGCAGCTTCAGGGACAGGCCTTCCTACGAGCAGTACTTC.

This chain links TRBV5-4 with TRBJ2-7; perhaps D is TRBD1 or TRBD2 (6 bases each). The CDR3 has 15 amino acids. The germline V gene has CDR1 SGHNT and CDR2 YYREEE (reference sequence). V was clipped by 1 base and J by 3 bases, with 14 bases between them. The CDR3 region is CASSLKGGLHYEQYF. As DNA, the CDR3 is TGTGCCAGCAGCTTGAAGGGGGGCTTACACTACGAGCAGTACTTC.

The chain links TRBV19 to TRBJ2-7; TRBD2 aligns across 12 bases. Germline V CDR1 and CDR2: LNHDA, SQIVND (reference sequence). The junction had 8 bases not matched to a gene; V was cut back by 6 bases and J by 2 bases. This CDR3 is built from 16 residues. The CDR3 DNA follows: TGTGCCAGTAGCCCCAGTGGACTAGCGGGGACCTACGAGCAGTACTTC. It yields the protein CASSPSGLAGTYEQYF. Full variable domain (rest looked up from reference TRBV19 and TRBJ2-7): DGGITQSPKYLFRKEGQNVTLSCEQNLNHDAMYWYRQDPGQGLRLIYYSQIVNDFQKGDIAEGYSVSREKKESFPLTVTSAQKNPTAFYLCASSPSGLAGTYEQYFGPGTRLTVT.